This T cell receptor beta chain was obtained from a study of control samples from healthy donors and cancer patients. Profiled with immunoSEQ multiplex PCR; TCRdb holds only in-frame clones, not every one. In the table there are about 130,000 clones, roughly 90% of which are singletons. The germline gives CDR1 SEHNR, CDR2 FQNEAQ (reference sequence). The CDR3 covers 12 residues. With 5 bases removed from V and 7 bases from J, the gap between germline ends came to 11 bases. This clone has a handful of counts. This receptor was obtained from a man aged 45-65 years with head and neck cancer. The chain carries TRBV7-9 and TRBJ1-1; the D is unclear. What was sequenced was PBMCs. CDR3 bases: TGTGCCAGCAGCCTGCATGGCGATGAAGCTTTCTTT. Its protein is CASSLHGDEAFF.